The source of this T cell receptor beta chain is a study of response to subunit inactivated influenza vaccine. TCRdb redid the calling of the RT-PCR reads with MiXCR, one entry per CDR3 protein. The sample contains about 700,000 distinct CDR3 sequences, roughly 13% of which appear only once. This clonotype was seen at least ten times. The CDR3 covers 14 residues. V dropped 2 bases and J dropped 6; count of bases not matched to a gene: 1. Germline V lookup: CDR1 MNHEY, CDR2 SVGAGI. The sample was PBMCs from blood, taken around two weeks before vaccination. This TCR was sampled from a man in his forties or fifties who received an inactivated influenza vaccine. V is TRBV6-5 and J is TRBJ2-3; 11 nucleotides agree with TRBD1. In DNA, the CDR3 is TGTGCCAGCAGTTACGGACAGGGGGCTGATACGCAGTATTTT. Amino acid sequence: CASSYGQGADTQYF.